This TCR beta chain was sequenced for a study of blood T cell repertoires in COVID-19. Study-wide background: From the United States, Italy and Spain came samples of acute and convalescent COVID-19. From T cells, B-cell-depleted T cells, or PBMCs came the material, which was cDNA or gDNA.

Generated by immunoSEQ multiplex PCR, the TCRdb table keeps only in-frame clones and is missing some. The sample includes about 210,000 clones, about 82% of them seen just once. The V gene's germline CDR1 is SGHAT and CDR2 FQNNGV. Trimming removed 6 bases at V and 7 bases at J, with 18 bases between. The CDR3 is made up of 14 amino acids. One Seattle source followed patients from active infection through their disease course. The TCR was taken from a woman in her seventies with COVID-19, enrolled during active disease. What was sequenced was peripheral blood. This rearrangement joins TRBV11-2 to TRBJ2-5; a possible D gene is TRBD1 (5 bases). In nucleotides, the CDR3 is TGTGCCAGCAGTTGGGGCCCTGCGAAAGGGACCCAGTACTTC. This gives the protein CASSWGPAKGTQYF. Full variable domain (missing parts from reference TRBV11-2 and TRBJ2-5): EAGVAQSPRYKIIEKRQSVAFWCNPISGHATLYWYQQILGQGPKLLIQFQNNGVVDDSQLPKDRFSAERLKGVDSTLKIQPAKLEDSAVYLCASSWGPAKGTQYFGPGTRLLVL.